The clone carrying this T cell receptor (beta chain) was recorded many times. Its target is unknown. These data belong to a study of T cells in Graves' hyperthyroidism and ophthalmopathy. Findings and limits, study-wide: The model identified upcoming ophthalmopathy a median around 7.1 months ahead of onset.

Researchers amplified the TCR beta CDR3 regions from RNA transcripts. The HTBI set primed first-round TCR CDR3 RT-PCR. MiXCR, applied by TCRdb to the multiplex PCR reads, yields one record per CDR3 protein. Among roughly 250,000 distinct CDR3 sequences listed, more than 12% were seen once. The patients, who ranged from 18 to 65 in age, presented with newly diagnosed hyperthyroidism lasting under 2 months. Thyroid ultrasound, orbital computed tomography, clinical symptoms, and serum thyroxine and TRAb underpinned diagnoses. J lost 4 bases, V lost 8 bases, and 9 bases had no gene match. The CDR3 runs 15 residues. The germline gives CDR1 MDHEN, CDR2 SYDVKM.

This rearrangement joins TRBV28 to TRBJ2-3, with 10 positions matching TRBD1. Sample: blood. This receptor was obtained from a woman aged 40 to 50 with Graves' hyperthyroidism that later progressed to Graves' ophthalmopathy. In DNA form, the CDR3 reads TGTGCCAGCCGATTAGAGACAGGGGGCCCAGATACGCAGTATTTT. Translation: CASRLETGGPDTQYF.